The clone carrying this TCR beta chain was seen a handful of times. Antigen unknown. This sample was taken from a study of blood T cells in healthy people across ages. Findings and limits, study-wide: Naive and antigen-experienced cells could not be conclusively compared, given unsorted PBMCs. Long-lived donors had more naive CD4+ cells and higher diversity than aged donors.

A second PCR, run for about 7 to 11 cycles, used a sample-barcoded 5' primer plus a J-beta primer mix. Each cDNA molecule received a tag from a template-switch adaptor that had 12 random nucleotides. Using its own MiXCR run on the 5' RACE reads, TCRdb lists one record per CDR3 protein. Among roughly 1.6 million distinct CDR3 sequences listed, around 35% were seen once. The germline V gene encodes CDR1 SGHVS and CDR2 FQNEAQ. The CDR3 sequence is 15 residues long. V was pared by 4 bases and J by 2 bases, with 12 bases between. The V call is TRBV7-8, the J call TRBJ1-5; maybe TRBD1 (6 bases). Sequencing was carried out using blood. This sequence originates from a woman between 25 and 40 years old in good health. The CDR3 spells CASSSDRLGNQPQHF. CDR3 in DNA: TGTGCCAGCAGCTCCGACAGGCTTGGCAATCAGCCCCAGCATTTT.